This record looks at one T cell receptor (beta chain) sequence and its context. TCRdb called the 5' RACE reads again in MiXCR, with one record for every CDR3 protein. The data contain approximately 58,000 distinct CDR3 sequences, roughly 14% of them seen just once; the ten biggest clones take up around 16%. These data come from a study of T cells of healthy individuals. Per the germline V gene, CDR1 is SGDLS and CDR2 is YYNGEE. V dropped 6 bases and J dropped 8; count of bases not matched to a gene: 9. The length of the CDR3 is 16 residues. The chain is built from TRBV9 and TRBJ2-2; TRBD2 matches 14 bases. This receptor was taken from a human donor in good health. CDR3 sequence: CASNQGLAGGQGELFF. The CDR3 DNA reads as TGTGCCAGCAACCAAGGACTAGCGGGGGGACAAGGGGAGCTGTTTTTT. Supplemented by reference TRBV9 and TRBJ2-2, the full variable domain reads DSGVTQTPKHLITATGQRVTLRCSPRSGDLSVYWYQQSLDQGLQFLIQYYNGEERAKGNILERFSAQQFPDLHSELNLSSLELGDSALYFCASNQGLAGGQGELFFGEGSRLTVL.